A single sample is the source of the 21 T cell receptor beta chains below, sequenced in a study of tissue T cells after allogeneic stem cell transplantation. Steroid-refractory graft-versus-host disease after allogeneic hematopoietic cell transplant qualified adults for prospective research-autopsy enrollment. Libraries were prepared by immunoSEQ multiplex PCR; TCRdb keeps only in-frame clonotypes and omits some of them. The sample contains about 4,000 clones, around 80% of which appear only once. Sequencing used esophageal tissue, obtained at autopsy. The origin of the receptors is a male patient at least 60 years old with steroid-refractory graft-versus-host disease after an allogeneic stem cell transplant. A subset of T cells may come from the graft donor.

This chain connects TRBV30 to TRBJ2-6; either TRBD1 or TRBD2 may supply D (5 bases each). Germline-derived CDR1 and CDR2 are GTSNPN and SVGIG (reference sequence). Trimming pared 0 bases from V and 2 bases from J, leaving 17 bases between. The CDR3 sequence is 18 residues long. CDR3 coding DNA: TGTGCCTGGAGTGTACTGGGGCAGGGAGTTCCTGGGGCCAACGTCCTGACTTTC. This sequence encodes CAWSVLGQGVPGANVLTF.

The genes are TRBV6-2 or TRBV6-3 and TRBJ2-5; D is possibly TRBD2 (7 bases). The length of the CDR3 is 15 residues. Germline-derived CDR1 and CDR2 are MNHEY and SVGEGT. The V end lost 1 base, the J end lost 2 bases, and 11 bases lay between the germline ends. The CDR3, as DNA: TGTGCCAGCAGTTACTGGGAGGGGGATCAAGAGACCCAGTACTTC. Protein sequence: CASSYWEGDQETQYF.

This chain connects TRBV7-9 to TRBJ2-7, with 8 bases that match TRBD1. CDR1 and CDR2 from the germline V gene are SEHNR and FQNEAQ (reference sequence). With V trimmed by 4 bases and J by 3 bases, 8 bases remained unmatched. The CDR3 contains 15 residues. The CDR3 DNA follows: TGTGCCAGCAGCTATTTGGCAGGGGGCAGCTACGAGCAGTACTTC. Translating gives CASSYLAGGSYEQYF. Based on the CDR3 plus reference TRBV7-9 and TRBJ2-7, the full variable domain is DTGVSQNPRHKITKRGQNVTFRCDPISEHNRLYWYRQTLGQGPEFLTYFQNEAQLEKSRLLSDRFSAERPKGSFSTLEIQRTEQGDSAMYLCASSYLAGGSYEQYFGPGTRLTVT.

CDR3 in DNA: TGCGCCAGCAGCTCGGACCCCGGGGGGGTGAACACTGAAGCTTTCTTT. Its protein product is CASSSDPGGVNTEAFF. This rearrangement joins TRBV5-1 to TRBJ1-1; the D gene is possibly TRBD1 (5 bases). The V gene's germline CDR1 is SGHRS and CDR2 YFSETQ. With 3 bases removed from V and 0 bases from J, the gap between germline ends came to 15 bases. The CDR3 totals 16 residues.

In nucleotides, the CDR3 is TGTGCCAGCAGTTACGCAACAGGGGGCTTTAGTTCCGAGCAGTACTTC. Residues: CASSYATGGFSSEQYF. The chain uses TRBV6-5 and TRBJ2-7, with 9 nucleotides matching TRBD1. The CDR3 length is 16 residues. J was trimmed by 6 bases and V by 2 bases; bases with no gene match: 11. The germline CDR1 and CDR2 sequences are MNHEY and SVGAGI.

In this sample, this clone turned up a few times. The rearrangement joins TRBV5-1 to TRBJ2-7, with D hard to call. The CDR3 is 11 residues long. The germline V and J ends were trimmed by 2 bases and 3 bases, with 3 bases remaining between them. Germline-derived CDR1 and CDR2 are SGHRS and YFSETQ. This CDR3 reads CASSFNYEQYF. The CDR3 DNA reads TGCGCCAGCAGCTTCAACTACGAGCAGTACTTC. Combining the CDR3 with reference TRBV5-1 and TRBJ2-7 gives the whole variable domain KAGVTQTPRYLIKTRGQQVTLSCSPISGHRSVSWYQQTPGQGLQFLFEYFSETQRNKGNFPGRFSGRQFSNSRSEMNVSTLELGDSALYLCASSFNYEQYFGPGTRLTVT.

The chain couples TRBV7-2 to TRBJ1-5; TRBD1 is a possible D gene (5 bases). With 5 bases removed from V and 7 bases from J, the gap between germline ends came to 15 bases. CDR1 and CDR2 (germline): SGHTA, FQGNSA. The CDR3 extends over 14 amino acids. The CDR3 protein is CASSPTVSEQPQHF. The CDR3 nucleotides are TGTGCCAGCAGCCCGACAGTATCAGAGCAGCCCCAGCATTTT.

The genes are TRBV29-1 and TRBJ2-7, with D possibly matching TRBD2 (6 bases). In germline, CDR1 is SQVTM, CDR2 ANQGSEA. V lost 7 bases, J lost 0 bases, and 16 bases lay in between. The CDR3 is 14 residues long. CDR3 amino acids: CSAFVRGDSYEQYF. In DNA, the CDR3 is TGCAGCGCCTTTGTTCGCGGGGACTCCTACGAGCAGTACTTC.

V is TRBV10-2 and J is TRBJ2-7; perhaps TRBD2 as D (5 bases). V was pared by 6 bases and J by 6 bases, with 15 bases between. CDR1 and CDR2 (germline): WSHSY, SAAADI. This CDR3 has 13 amino acids. CDR3 sequence (DNA): TGCGCCAGCAGCTCGGACGGGATCAGCGAGCAGTACTTC. Translated, it gives CASSSDGISEQYF.

The V call is TRBV19, the J call TRBJ1-2; 9 nucleotides align to TRBD1. Trimming at V came to 4 bases and at J to 7 bases, leaving 19 bases not matched to a gene. Germline CDR1 reads LNHDA; CDR2 reads SQIVND (reference sequence). The CDR3 is 18 residues long. The CDR3 sequence is CASSSYSLRGTGKIGYTF. The CDR3 bases are TGTGCCAGTAGTAGTTACTCGTTACGTGGGACAGGGAAAATTGGCTACACCTTC. Based on the CDR3 plus reference TRBV19 and TRBJ1-2, the full variable domain is DGGITQSPKYLFRKEGQNVTLSCEQNLNHDAMYWYRQDPGQGLRLIYYSQIVNDFQKGDIAEGYSVSREKKESFPLTVTSAQKNPTAFYLCASSSYSLRGTGKIGYTFGSGTRLTVV.

This clone was seen only once. The rearrangement joins TRBV19 to TRBJ1-6; D ambiguous. The CDR3 length is 13 residues. Germline CDR1 and CDR2: LNHDA and SQIVND (reference sequence). Trimming pared 4 bases from V and 7 bases from J, leaving 8 bases between. In DNA form, the CDR3 reads TGTGCCAGTAGTACGACTGAGAATTCACCCCTCCACTTT. Protein product: CASSTTENSPLHF.

The rearrangement uses TRBV28 and TRBJ1-2; no clear D. Germline V lookup: CDR1 MDHEN, CDR2 SYDVKM. There are 12 residues in the CDR3. The germline V and J ends were trimmed by 1 base and 8 bases, with 8 bases remaining between them. DNA of the CDR3: TGTGCCAGCAGTTTATTCGGCAGAGGCTACACCTTC. Encoded protein: CASSLFGRGYTF.

The chain carries TRBV5-1 and TRBJ2-2; maybe TRBD1 (6 bases). V lost 5 bases to trimming and J lost 0 bases, with 11 bases between them. The V gene's germline CDR1 is SGHRS and CDR2 YFSETQ. The CDR3 covers 15 residues. The DNA of the CDR3 is TGCGCCAGCAGAAGGACAGCCGCGAACACCGGGGAGCTGTTTTTT. Protein sequence: CASRRTAANTGELFF.

The CDR3 DNA is TGTGCCAGCAGCTTTGGGGGGGACACTGAAGCTTTCTTT. Protein product: CASSFGGDTEAFF. This chain connects TRBV5-5 to TRBJ1-1; maybe TRBD1 (5 bases). The germline V gene has CDR1 SGHKS and CDR2 YYEKEE (reference sequence). The CDR3 totals 13 residues. V dropped 2 bases and J dropped 3 bases, with 8 bases sitting between them.

The gene calls are TRBV7-9 and TRBJ2-5, with D hard to call. V was shortened by 5 bases and J by 5 bases, with 6 bases between the two germline ends. The CDR3 contains 11 residues. Germline values: CDR1 SEHNR, CDR2 FQNEAQ (reference sequence). CDR3 sequence reads: CASSGWETQYF. CDR3 in DNA: TGTGCCAGCAGCGGCTGGGAGACCCAGTACTTC.

The V call is TRBV21-1, the J call TRBJ1-6; the table's D call of TRBD1 was not tested on the DNA. TRBV21-1 is noted as a pseudogene. This CDR3 region has 17 residues. CDR3 amino acids: CASSKVRWVLQLSPLHF. The CDR3 DNA is TGTGCCAGCAGCAAAGTCAGGTGGGTTCTACAGCTTTCACCCCTCCACTTT.

The rearrangement joins TRBV19 to TRBJ1-5, with a possible D match to TRBD1 (5 bases). CDR1 is LNHDA and CDR2 is SQIVND in the germline V gene (reference sequence). The CDR3 covers 16 residues. V lost 5 bases, J lost 0 bases, and 14 bases lay in between. CDR3: CASSQTGTVSNQPQHF. The CDR3, as DNA: TGTGCCAGTAGTCAAACTGGGACGGTTAGCAATCAGCCCCAGCATTTT. The variable domain in full, with the rest retrieved from reference TRBV19 and TRBJ1-5, is DGGITQSPKYLFRKEGQNVTLSCEQNLNHDAMYWYRQDPGQGLRLIYYSQIVNDFQKGDIAEGYSVSREKKESFPLTVTSAQKNPTAFYLCASSQTGTVSNQPQHFGDGTRLSIL.

There are a few counts of this clone. The genes are TRBV28 and TRBJ1-5; 8 bases agree with TRBD1. V shed 4 bases and J 6 bases; nucleotides not matched to a gene: 2. Looked up from germline, CDR1 is MDHEN and CDR2 is SYDVKM. CDR3 length equals 13 residues. CDR3 sequence reads: CASSWTGSQPQHF. CDR3 nucleotides: TGTGCCAGCAGTTGGACAGGGTCTCAGCCCCAGCATTTT. Full variable domain (rest looked up from reference TRBV28 and TRBJ1-5): DVKVTQSSRYLVKRTGEKVFLECVQDMDHENMFWYRQDPGLGLRLIYFSYDVKMKEKGDIPEGYSVSREKKERFSLILESASTNQTSMYLCASSWTGSQPQHFGDGTRLSIL.

This chain connects TRBV2 to TRBJ2-2, with 7 nucleotides matching TRBD1. The ends lost 8 bases at V and 5 bases at J; junction bases unmatched: 2. This CDR3 spans 12 amino acids. Germline V CDR1 and CDR2: SNHLY, FYNNEI. In DNA form, the CDR3 reads TGTGCCAGCGGGACAGATACCGGGGAGCTGTTTTTT. Protein: CASGTDTGELFF.

The J gene is TRBJ2-7, the V gene TRBV11-2; TRBD2 is a possible D gene (5 bases). V was pared by 0 bases and J by 2 bases, with 11 bases between. This CDR3 comprises 15 residues. The V gene's germline CDR1 is SGHAT and CDR2 FQNNGV. DNA for the CDR3: TGTGCCAGCAGCTTAGAGCGAGGGCGACCCTACGAGCAGTACTTC. Translation: CASSLERGRPYEQYF.

The chain combines TRBV6-5 with TRBJ1-1, with D maybe TRBD1 (5 bases). The ends were cut back, 4 bases at V and 0 bases at J, with 9 bases in the middle. The germline gives CDR1 MNHEY, CDR2 SVGAGI. This CDR3 comprises 14 residues. The CDR3 DNA sequence: TGTGCCAGCAGTTGGGGGACGGTGAACACTGAAGCTTTCTTT. Translated: CASSWGTVNTEAFF.